Given below is one T cell receptor beta chain in context. No antigen is known for it. This specimen comes from a study of T cell responses to AZD1222 COVID-19 vaccine. Measured with immunoSEQ multiplex PCR; TCRdb has only the in-frame clones, and not every one. The data hold 120,000 or so clones, with approximately 90% observed a single time. Study findings and constraints: Elevations in Spike-specific TCR breadth and depth followed administration of two AZD1222 doses. Most donors were white British, females outnumbered males, and clonal diversity was possibly underestimated. Baseline seropositivity occurred in only a handful of AZD1222 recipients.

Whether given at about 4 or about 12 weeks, second doses were pooled. Sample: peripheral blood, taken 28 days after the second AZD1222 dose. The sequence was collected from an adult who received the AZD1222 COVID-19 vaccine.

In DNA, the CDR3 is TGTGCCAGCCGACCTTGGGCAGCTAGCACAGATACGCAGTATTTT. It encodes CASRPWAASTDTQYF. The rearrangement joins TRBV6-5 to TRBJ2-3; D not resolved. With 8 bases removed from V and 0 bases from J, the gap between germline ends came to 15 bases. CDR3 length: 15 amino acids. Germline V gene sequence: CDR1 MNHEY, CDR2 SVGAGI.